Given below is one T cell receptor beta chain in context. This sample is part of a study of OX40 agonist ivuxolimab in advanced cancers. Study-wide background: The group had a mean age of about 60 years, ranged from roughly 23 to 79, and was 75% to 85% male.

TCRdb keeps only in-frame clones here, not all; method: immunoSEQ multiplex PCR. The repertoire includes approximately 79,000 clones, about 90% of them detected once, and about 0.5% sits in the top ten. The receptor's source is an adult with an advanced solid tumor such as melanoma, head and neck, liver or kidney cancer. Specimen: CD4+ or CD8+ T cells sorted from blood, collected in a trial of the OX40 agonist ivuxolimab.

CDR3 amino acids: CASRAGGRYETQYF. CDR3 sequence (DNA): TGTGCCAGCAGAGCCGGGGGGCGGTATGAGACCCAGTACTTC. The V and J genes are TRBV25-1 and TRBJ2-5, with D perhaps TRBD2 (7 bases). V was cut by 6 bases and J by 5 bases, with 16 bases left in between. This CDR3 contains 14 residues. Germline-derived CDR1 and CDR2 are MGHDK and SYGVNS. Looking up the rest from reference TRBV25-1 and TRBJ2-5 gives the full variable domain: EADIYQTPRYLVIGTGKKITLECSQTMGHDKMYWYQQDPGMELHLIHYSYGVNSTEKGDLSSESTVSRIRTEHFPLTLESARPSHTSQYLCASRAGGRYETQYFGPGTRLLVL.